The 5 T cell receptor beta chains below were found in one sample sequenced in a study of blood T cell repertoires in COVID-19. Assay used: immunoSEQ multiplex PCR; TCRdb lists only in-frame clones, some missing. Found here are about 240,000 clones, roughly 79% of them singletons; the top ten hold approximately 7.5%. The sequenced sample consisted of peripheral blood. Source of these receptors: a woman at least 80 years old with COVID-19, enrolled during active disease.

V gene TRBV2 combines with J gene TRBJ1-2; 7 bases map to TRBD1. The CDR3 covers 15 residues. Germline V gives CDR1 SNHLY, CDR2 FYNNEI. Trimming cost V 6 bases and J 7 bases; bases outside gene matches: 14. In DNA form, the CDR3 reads TGTGCCAGCAGCATTGCGACAGGGTTTTATTTTGGCTACACCTTC. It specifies CASSIATGFYFGYTF.

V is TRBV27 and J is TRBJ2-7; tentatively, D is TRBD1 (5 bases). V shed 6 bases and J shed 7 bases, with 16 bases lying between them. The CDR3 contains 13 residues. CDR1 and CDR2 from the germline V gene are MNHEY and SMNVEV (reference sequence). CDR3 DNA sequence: TGTGCCAGCAGCTTTGTAGGGGCGAGGGAGCAGTACTTC. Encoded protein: CASSFVGAREQYF.

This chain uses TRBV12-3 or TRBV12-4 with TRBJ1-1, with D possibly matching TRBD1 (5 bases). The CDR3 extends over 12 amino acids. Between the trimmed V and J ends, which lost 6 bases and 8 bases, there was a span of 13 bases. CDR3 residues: CASRGLTKEAFF. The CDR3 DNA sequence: TGTGCCAGCAGGGGGCTTACTAAGGAAGCTTTCTTT.

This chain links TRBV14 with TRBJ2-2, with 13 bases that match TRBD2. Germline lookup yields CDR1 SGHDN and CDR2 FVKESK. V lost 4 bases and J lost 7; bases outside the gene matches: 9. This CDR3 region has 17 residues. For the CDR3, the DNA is TGTGCCAGCAGCCCCTTCCGACTAGCGGGAGGTGACGGGGAGCTGTTTTTT. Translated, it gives CASSPFRLAGGDGELFF.

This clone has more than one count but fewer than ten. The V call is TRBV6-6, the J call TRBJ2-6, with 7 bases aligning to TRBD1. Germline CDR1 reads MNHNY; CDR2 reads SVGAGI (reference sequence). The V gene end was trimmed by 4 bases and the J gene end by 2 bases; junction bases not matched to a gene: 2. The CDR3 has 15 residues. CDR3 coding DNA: TGTGCCAGCAGTTTACAGGGGCCTGGGGCCAACGTCCTGACTTTC. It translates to CASSLQGPGANVLTF.